This section outlines one T cell receptor beta chain sequence together with its context. The record originates from a study of beta chain features in type 1 diabetes. Germline V gene data show CDR1 as KGHSH and CDR2 as LQKENI. The V segment lost 8 bases and the J segment 9 bases; nucleotides outside the gene matches: 7. The CDR3 has 12 amino acids. The investigators reverse transcribed all of the isolated RNA, so they sequenced expressed TCRB transcripts. The average output of naive, central memory and regulatory T cell samples was approximately 3.6 million reads. Assay used: immunoSEQ multiplex PCR; TCRdb lists only in-frame clones, some missing. The table shows 400,000 to 450,000 clones, with 11% to 15% occurring only once.

The rearrangement links TRBV18 to TRBJ2-1; 7 nucleotides align to TRBD1. Sequencing was done on a sample of naive CD4+ T cells from blood. This sequence was found in a man between 25 and 39 years old in good health. The CDR3 here is CASTGAGSEQFF. For the CDR3, the DNA is TGTGCCAGCACAGGGGCTGGAAGTGAGCAGTTCTTC.